This T cell receptor (beta chain) was sequenced for a study of shared clonotypes between healthy human individuals. Profiled with immunoSEQ multiplex PCR; TCRdb holds only in-frame clones, not every one. The repertoire consists of about 1.1 million clones, with approximately 80% occurring once and the leading ten covering more than 0.85%. The healthy adult donors were HIV-negative and reported no recent acute infections or vaccinations. Sequencing was done on a sample of memory CD4+ T cells from PBMCs. The subset: CD45RA-negative fraction. The sequence was collected from a man younger than 30 in good health. Some clones in this sample may be carry-over from other donors' samples.

The CDR3 nucleotides read TGCGCCAGCAGCTTGGGCCTAGCGCCCTCCTACGAGCAGTACTTC. Protein: CASSLGLAPSYEQYF. The rearrangement joins TRBV5-1 to TRBJ2-7; possible D gene TRBD2, 6 bases. The CDR3 length is 15 residues. Germline V lookup: CDR1 SGHRS, CDR2 YFSETQ. V lost 0 bases and J lost 0, with 10 bases in between.